One sample yielded the 18 T cell receptor beta chains listed below, sequenced in a study of blood T cell repertoires in COVID-19. The repertoire was sequenced with immunoSEQ multiplex PCR; TCRdb's copy has only in-frame clones and lacks some. The table has under 45,000 clones, around four fifths seen once. Sequencing was done on a sample of peripheral blood. Receptor source: a human donor in a cohort sampled during active COVID-19.

The chain recombines TRBV15 with TRBJ2-7; maybe TRBD2 (6 bases). Germline V gene sequence: CDR1 LNHNV, CDR2 YYDKDF (reference sequence). The germline V and J ends were trimmed by 0 bases and 3 bases, with 9 bases remaining between them. The CDR3 spans 14 residues. CDR3 amino acids: CATSREGLSYEQYF. The DNA for the CDR3 is TGTGCCACCAGCAGAGAGGGACTGAGCTACGAGCAGTACTTC.

The chain employs TRBV7-3 and TRBJ2-2; 7 bases are a match to TRBD2. Looked up from germline, CDR1 is SGHTA and CDR2 is FQGTGA. CDR3 length: 16 amino acids. The J segment lost 7 bases and the V segment lost 5 bases, leaving 13 bases of the junction unmatched. As DNA, the CDR3 is TGTGCCAGCAGCCCTTCCGGGACTAATCCCGGCGGGGAGCTGTTTTTT. It specifies CASSPSGTNPGGELFF.

The chain combines TRBV6-2 or TRBV6-3 with TRBJ2-3, with D perhaps matching TRBD1 (6 bases). Per germline, CDR1 MNHEY and CDR2 SVGEGT. The ends were cut back, 6 bases at V and 2 bases at J, with 21 bases in the middle. The CDR3 is 17 residues long. The CDR3, as DNA: TGTGCCAGCAGCCCACAACCACAGGGCTCATACACAGATACGCAGTATTTT. It translates to CASSPQPQGSYTDTQYF.

The chain uses TRBV5-1 and TRBJ2-7; D might be TRBD2 (7 bases). Trimming left V 2 bases short and J 6 bases short, with 18 bases between. Per germline, CDR1 SGHRS and CDR2 YFSETQ. The CDR3 spans 15 residues. CDR3 in DNA: TGCGCCAGCAGCTTCAGTTTAGGGGGGGCCTCCGAGCAGTACTTC. Translating it yields CASSFSLGGASEQYF.

The J gene is TRBJ1-1, the V gene TRBV6-6, with a weak D call TRBD1 (5 bases). Trimming removed 7 bases from V and 9 bases from J, with 12 bases in between. The CDR3 is 11 amino acids. Germline assignment: CDR1 MNHNY and CDR2 SVGAGI (reference sequence). The CDR3 is CASTYRSQAFF. In nucleotides, the CDR3 is TGTGCCAGCACGTACAGGTCCCAAGCTTTCTTT.

The J gene is TRBJ1-1, the V gene TRBV15, with D possibly being TRBD1 (5 bases). The V end was cut by 4 bases, the J end by 10 bases, with 16 bases between. The CDR3 extends over 13 amino acids. Germline lookup yields CDR1 LNHNV and CDR2 YYDKDF (reference sequence). This CDR3 reads CATSIMTAYGAFF. Written as DNA, the CDR3 is TGTGCCACCAGCATCATGACAGCGTACGGAGCTTTCTTT.

For this clone: A read error may account for a junction end that differs from germline. The gene calls are TRBV29-1 and TRBJ1-2; TRBD1 matches 9 bases. The CDR3 covers 12 residues. The germline V gene encodes CDR1 SQVTM and CDR2 ANQGSEA. The CDR3 region is CSGEQGADGYTF. CDR3 DNA sequence: TGCAGCGGTGAACAGGGGGCCGATGGCTACACCTTC.

The V and J genes are TRBV30 and TRBJ2-1; TRBD2 agrees at 8 bases. There are 13 residues in the CDR3. J was trimmed by 7 bases and V by 2 bases; bases with no gene match: 4. Germline V gene lookup returns CDR1 GTSNPN and CDR2 SVGIG (reference sequence). Here the CDR3 DNA reads TGTGCCTGGAGTCCGGGACTAGTGAATGAGCAGTTCTTC. Translated, it gives CAWSPGLVNEQFF.

This chain links TRBV10-2 with TRBJ2-2; possibly TRBD2 for D (5 bases). Germline CDR1 WSHSY, CDR2 SAAADI. V was cut by 4 bases and J by 6 bases, with 18 bases left in between. The CDR3 is 16 amino acids. CDR3 region: CASSVIRTDGAGELFF. The CDR3 DNA is TGCGCCAGCAGTGTTATCCGGACCGACGGGGCCGGGGAGCTGTTTTTT.

As to this clone: Sequence at one end of the junction differs from germline and may be a read error. The V and J genes are TRBV7-7 and TRBJ2-5, with 8 bases that match TRBD2. Germline CDR1 and CDR2: SSHAT and FNYEAQ (reference sequence). This CDR3 has 16 amino acids. DNA of the CDR3: TGTGCTAGCAGCCGGGGGGGCAGAAGGGGCCAAGAGACCCAGTACTTC. Translating it yields CASSRGGRRGQETQYF.

V gene TRBV7-2 combines with J gene TRBJ2-1, with a possible D match to TRBD2 (5 bases). Looked up from germline, CDR1 is SGHTA and CDR2 is FQGNSA. The CDR3 has 13 amino acids. With 1 base removed from V and 7 bases from J, the gap between germline ends came to 8 bases. For the CDR3, the DNA is TGTGCCAGCAGCTTAGTCCGGGGAAATGAGCAGTTCTTC. It specifies CASSLVRGNEQFF.

The chain couples TRBV7-6 to TRBJ1-6, with 7 nucleotides matching TRBD1. Losses at the gene ends were 1 base for V and 9 bases for J; bases not matched to a gene: 9. This CDR3 contains 16 residues. CDR1 is SGHVS, CDR2 FNYEAQ, per germline. CDR3 sequence: CASSLDPRGDSSPLHF. CDR3 in DNA: TGTGCCAGCAGCTTAGATCCCAGGGGGGATAGTTCACCCCTCCACTTT.

V is TRBV2 and J is TRBJ1-2, with 8 positions matching TRBD1. This CDR3 has 14 amino acids. J gave up 3 bases and V 4 bases, and 4 bases lay outside the gene matches. Germline V gene data show CDR1 as SNHLY and CDR2 as FYNNEI. The chain's CDR3 is CASSGTGRYYGYTF. The CDR3 DNA sequence: TGTGCCAGCAGTGGGACAGGGCGGTACTATGGCTACACCTTC.

The chain couples TRBV4-1 to TRBJ1-1, with D tentatively TRBD1 (5 bases). V was shortened by 8 bases and J by 0 bases, with 25 bases between the two germline ends. Germline CDR1 and CDR2: MGHRA and YSYEKL. The CDR3 has 18 residues. The CDR3 loop is CASHHGTWATEMNTEAFF. CDR3 sequence (DNA): TGCGCCAGCCACCACGGAACCTGGGCGACAGAGATGAACACTGAAGCTTTCTTT.

The rearrangement links TRBV5-4 to TRBJ2-3; tentatively, D is TRBD2 (5 bases). This CDR3 is built from 14 residues. V shed 4 bases and J shed 7 bases, with 16 bases lying between them. Per the germline V gene, CDR1 is SGHNT and CDR2 is YYREEE (reference sequence). The CDR3 reads CASSHRERTNTQYF. DNA for the CDR3: TGTGCCAGCAGCCATAGGGAGCGGACCAATACGCAGTATTTT. Full variable domain (outside the CDR3, taken from reference TRBV5-4 and TRBJ2-3): ETGVTQSPTHLIKTRGQQVTLRCSSQSGHNTVSWYQQALGQGPQFIFQYYREEENGRGNFPPRFSGLQFPNYSSELNVNALELDDSALYLCASSHRERTNTQYFGPGTRLTVL.

This rearrangement joins TRBV30 to TRBJ1-4; D remains unclear. This CDR3 spans 11 amino acids. Trimming left V 5 bases short and J 4 bases short, with 5 bases between. From germline, CDR1 is GTSNPN and CDR2 SVGIG (reference sequence). CDR3 region: CAWGFNEKLFF. CDR3 nucleotides: TGTGCCTGGGGCTTTAATGAAAAACTGTTTTTT.

The chain recombines TRBV2 with TRBJ1-5, with D unresolved. The germline CDR1 and CDR2 sequences are SNHLY and FYNNEI. This CDR3 comprises 14 residues. Trimming took 7 bases from V and 3 from J, leaving 13 bases between them. This CDR3 reads CASIPEEPNQPQHF. In DNA form, the CDR3 reads TGTGCCAGCATCCCCGAGGAGCCCAATCAGCCCCAGCATTTT.

This chain connects TRBV19 to TRBJ1-5; D gene uncertain. Germline CDR1 is LNHDA and CDR2 is SQIVND (reference sequence). The CDR3 has 15 residues. Trimming left V 4 bases short and J 3 bases short, with 13 bases between. The DNA of the CDR3 is TGTGCCAGTAGTACGGGAGGACGCCTCAATCAGCCCCAGCATTTT. The encoded protein is CASSTGGRLNQPQHF.